The 2 T cell receptor beta chains presented below share a single source sample, sequenced in a study of cytomegalovirus exposure and HLA in healthy donors. The primer mix had 60 Vbeta and 13 Jbeta primers. Sequencing used immunoSEQ multiplex PCR; TCRdb keeps in-frame clones, though not all of them. The repertoire holds roughly 150,000 clones, with almost 80% as singletons. The sequenced sample consisted of PBMCs. The receptors stem from a man aged 25 to 45 in good health and CMV-seronegative.

This chain uses TRBV28 with TRBJ2-5, with 9 bases aligning to TRBD2. The CDR3 loop spans 16 amino acids. Germline CDR1 is MDHEN and CDR2 is SYDVKM. Trimming at V came to 4 bases and at J to 2 bases, leaving 8 bases not matched to a gene. The CDR3 DNA follows: TGTGCCAGCAGTTCCTATAGCGGGAGTGTTCAAGAGACCCAGTACTTC. It is translated as CASSSYSGSVQETQYF.

The V call is TRBV11-2, the J call TRBJ2-5; TRBD2 aligns across 7 bases. CDR3 length: 16 amino acids. Germline CDR1 and CDR2: SGHAT and FQNNGV. Unmatched junction bases numbered 11, after V lost 5 bases and J lost 2 bases. As DNA, the CDR3 is TGTGCCAGCAGCCCCCAGCGGGACCCCTGGCAAGAGACCCAGTACTTC. Translated, it gives CASSPQRDPWQETQYF.